This T cell receptor (beta chain) was identified during a study of T cell repertoires in cytomegalovirus infection. Study as a whole: As its CMV epitopes, the study selected recently identified HLA-C-restricted and well-studied HLA-B-restricted targets.

Germline V lookup: CDR1 SGHAT, CDR2 FQNNGV. The length of the CDR3 is 16 residues. With 3 bases removed from V and 7 bases from J, the gap between germline ends came to 19 bases. In TCRdb, the reads were re-called with MiXCR into one record per CDR3 protein. The sample holds fewer than 1,000,000 distinct CDR3 sequences, approximately 31% seen once. On this clonotype: The antigen remains undetermined.

The chain has TRBV11-2 and TRBJ2-4; D may be TRBD1 (5 bases). Sequencing used cultured CD8+ T cells from PBMCs, obtained from culture after CMV antigen stimulation. The origin of this receptor is a human donor in good health (CMV status not recorded). Some clones in this sample may be carry-over from other donors' samples. The CDR3 spells CASSFKDLTKGNIQYF. The CDR3 DNA reads TGTGCCAGCAGCTTTAAGGACCTTACTAAGGGGAACATTCAGTACTTC.